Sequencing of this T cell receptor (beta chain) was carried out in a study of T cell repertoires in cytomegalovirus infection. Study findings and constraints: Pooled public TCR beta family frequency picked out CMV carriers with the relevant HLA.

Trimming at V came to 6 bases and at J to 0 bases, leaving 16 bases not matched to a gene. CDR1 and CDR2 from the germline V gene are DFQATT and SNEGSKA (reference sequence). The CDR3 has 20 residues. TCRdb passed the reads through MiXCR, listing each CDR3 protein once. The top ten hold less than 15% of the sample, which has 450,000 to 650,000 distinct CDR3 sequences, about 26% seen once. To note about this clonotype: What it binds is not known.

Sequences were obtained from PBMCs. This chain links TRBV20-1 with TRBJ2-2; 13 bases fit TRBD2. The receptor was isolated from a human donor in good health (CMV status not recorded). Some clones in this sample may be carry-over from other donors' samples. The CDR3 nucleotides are TGCAGTGCAGGTGGATTAGTGGGACTAGCGGGACGCACGAACACCGGGGAGCTGTTTTTT. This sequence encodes CSAGGLVGLAGRTNTGELFF.